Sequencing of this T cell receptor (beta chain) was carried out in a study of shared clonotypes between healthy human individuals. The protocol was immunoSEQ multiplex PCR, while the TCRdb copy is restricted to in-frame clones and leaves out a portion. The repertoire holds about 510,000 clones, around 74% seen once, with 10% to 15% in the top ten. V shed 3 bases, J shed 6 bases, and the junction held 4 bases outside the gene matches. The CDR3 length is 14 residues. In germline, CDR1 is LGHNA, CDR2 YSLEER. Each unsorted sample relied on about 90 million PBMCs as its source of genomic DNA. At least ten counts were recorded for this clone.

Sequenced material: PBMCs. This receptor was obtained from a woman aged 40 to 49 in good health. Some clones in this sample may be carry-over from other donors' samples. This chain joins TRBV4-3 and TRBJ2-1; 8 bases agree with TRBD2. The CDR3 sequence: CASSQAGGFNEQFF. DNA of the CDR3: TGCGCCAGCAGCCAGGCGGGAGGCTTCAATGAGCAGTTCTTC.